The rows below give T cell receptor beta chains drawn from one sample of a study of blood T cell repertoires in COVID-19. Sequenced by immunoSEQ multiplex PCR; TCRdb stores in-frame clones only, minus some. The data show around 130,000 clones, around 84% seen once. Sequences were obtained from peripheral blood. These receptors were collected from a human donor in a cohort sampled during active COVID-19. Both conserved end residues are part of each CDR3. D genes are given only for firm matches. Only part of the rows carry a size: once, few, many, or a class if the clone is expanded.

CDR3 DNA | CDR3 protein | J gene | D gene | clone size | V gene
TGTGCCAGCAGTTCTATGGGACAGGGTAAGGATGGCTACACCTTC | CASSSMGQGKDGYTF | TRBJ1-2 | TRBD1 | . | TRBV28
TGTGCCAGCAGTCGGACACTCGTGGAGACCCAGTACTTC | CASSRTLVETQYF | TRBJ2-5 | . | . | TRBV28
TGTGCCAGCAGCCAAGGGAGCTCCTATAATTCACCCCTCCACTTT | CASSQGSSYNSPLHF | TRBJ1-6 | . | . | TRBV3-1/TRBV3-2
TGTGCCAGCAGTAGGGACAGGGTTTTTGGAGGGGCCAACGTCCTGACTTTC | CASSRDRVFGGANVLTF | TRBJ2-6 | TRBD1 | . | TRBV2
TGCGCCAGCAGTGATGGCGGGGGGACAGATACGCAGTATTTT | CASSDGGGTDTQYF | TRBJ2-3 | TRBD2 | . | TRBV10-1
TGCAGTGCTTCAAAGAACACTGAAGCTTTCTTT | CSASKNTEAFF | TRBJ1-1 | . | . | TRBV20-1
TGTGCCAGCAGTTTCGTAGCACCGTACCAAGAGACCCAGTACTTC | CASSFVAPYQETQYF | TRBJ2-5 | . | . | TRBV28
TGTGCCAGCAGCGCATTAGAGACTAGCGGAGGATACAATGAGCAGTTCTTC | CASSALETSGGYNEQFF | TRBJ2-1 | TRBD2 | . | TRBV9
TGTGCCAGCAGCCGAACGGGGACAGGGGCCGGGGAGCTGTTTTTT | CASSRTGTGAGELFF | TRBJ2-2 | TRBD1 | . | TRBV2
TGCGCCAGCAGCTTGGCCGCTAGCGGGGGGAACGAGCAGTACTTC | CASSLAASGGNEQYF | TRBJ2-7 | TRBD2 | . | TRBV5-1
TGTGCCAGCACCCTACAGGCCGAGCAGTACTTC | CASTLQAEQYF | TRBJ2-7 | . | few | TRBV2
TGTGCCAGCTCACCTCGACAGGGGGCTGGGGCCGGGGAGCTGTTTTTT | CASSPRQGAGAGELFF | TRBJ2-2 | TRBD1 | . | TRBV18
TGCGCCAGCAGCGGAATTATGGGACAGGGGGTTAGGGATGAGCAGTTCTTC | CASSGIMGQGVRDEQFF | TRBJ2-1 | TRBD1 | . | TRBV5-1
TGTGCCACCAGCAGAGCAGGAGGAGGGAGAGGTCCGAATGAGCAGTTCTTC | CATSRAGGGRGPNEQFF | TRBJ2-1 | . | once | TRBV15
TGCAGCGTGAACAAGGGGCTTAGAGAGACCCAGTACTTC | CSVNKGLRETQYF | TRBJ2-5 | . | . | TRBV29-1
TGTGCCAGCTCTACTACAGGGTCTGGGGCCAACGTCCTGACTTTC | CASSTTGSGANVLTF | TRBJ2-6 | . | . | TRBV18
TGTGCCACCAGCAGAACCCTAGGGGGCAGTGAGCAGTACTTC | CATSRTLGGSEQYF | TRBJ2-7 | TRBD1 | few | TRBV15
TGTGCCAGCAGTTGGCCGGGACTAGCGGGAGATACGCAGTATTTT | CASSWPGLAGDTQYF | TRBJ2-3 | TRBD2 | . | TRBV6-2/TRBV6-3
TGTGCCAGTTTACAGGGTCTTACTGAAGCTTTCTTT | CASLQGLTEAFF | TRBJ1-1 | . | . | TRBV19
TGCGCCAGCAGTGCACTAGCGGGAGGCGGTGACAATGAGCAGTTCTTC | CASSALAGGGDNEQFF | TRBJ2-1 | TRBD2 | . | TRBV10-1
TGTGCCAGCAGCGCCAGACTAGCGGGGGGGCGGACCGGGGAGCTGTTTTTT | CASSARLAGGRTGELFF | TRBJ2-2 | TRBD2 | . | TRBV11-2
TGCAGTGTTACAGGGAATAACGAGCAGTACTTC | CSVTGNNEQYF | TRBJ2-7 | . | . | TRBV20-1
TGTGCCAGCTCACGCGTACAGGGCTCCCGAGGACCCCTCCACTTT | CASSRVQGSRGPLHF | TRBJ1-6 | . | . | TRBV18
TGTGCCACCCGGACAACTGACACAGATACGCAGTATTTT | CATRTTDTDTQYF | TRBJ2-3 | . | . | TRBV24-1
TGTGCCAGCAGCCAGGGAGGACAGGGGGCTGAAAAACTGTTTTTT | CASSQGGQGAEKLFF | TRBJ1-4 | TRBD1 | . | TRBV4-2
TGTGCCAGCAGCTTAAACAGGGGGAGCACAGATACGCAGTATTTT | CASSLNRGSTDTQYF | TRBJ2-3 | TRBD1 | . | TRBV11-2
TGCGCCAGCAGTGTTAGCGGGAGAGAGGAGACCCAGTACTTC | CASSVSGREETQYF | TRBJ2-5 | TRBD2 | . | TRBV10-2
TGTGCCAGCAAAGGCGGGGCCTACGAGCAGTACTTC | CASKGGAYEQYF | TRBJ2-7 | . | . | TRBV2
TGTGCCAGCAGCTCAGCACAGCGGGGGGCCCCTCAAGAGACCCAGTACTTC | CASSSAQRGAPQETQYF | TRBJ2-5 | TRBD2 | . | TRBV11-2
TGTGCCAGCAGTCTGCCCGGGACCTACGAGCAGTACTTC | CASSLPGTYEQYF | TRBJ2-7 | . | . | TRBV5-8
TGTGCCAGCTCACCGCAGGCGATTCGTCTACAGGGGGGCACTGAAGCTTTCTTT | CASSPQAIRLQGGTEAFF | TRBJ1-1 | TRBD1 | . | TRBV18
TGTGCCAGCAGCTTCGAGGGACAGGGAGCAGATACGCAGTATTTT | CASSFEGQGADTQYF | TRBJ2-3 | TRBD1 | . | TRBV7-9
TGTGCCAGCAGCTTAGGGACAGGGGGTTTTTCAGATACGCAGTATTTT | CASSLGTGGFSDTQYF | TRBJ2-3 | TRBD1 | . | TRBV7-2
TGTGCCAGCAGTGAGGGGACAGGGAAAGGCTCACCCCTCCACTTT | CASSEGTGKGSPLHF | TRBJ1-6 | TRBD1 | . | TRBV2
TGTGCCAGCAGCTTGAGACAGGTTGCCTACGAGCAGTACTTC | CASSLRQVAYEQYF | TRBJ2-7 | . | . | TRBV5-6
TGTGCCAGCAGGACCCAAGGGCAGGGCTTGAATCAGCCCCAGCATTTT | CASRTQGQGLNQPQHF | TRBJ1-5 | . | many | TRBV28
TGTGCCAGCAGTGAAGCTAGCCGGACAGGGGCGCCAGATACGCAGTATTTT | CASSEASRTGAPDTQYF | TRBJ2-3 | TRBD1 | . | TRBV6-1
TGTGCCAGCAGTTTACAGGGGTACAATGAGCAGTTCTTC | CASSLQGYNEQFF | TRBJ2-1 | . | . | TRBV27
TGTGCCAGCAGCCGGACTAGCGGGTTGTACACAGATACGCAGTATTTT | CASSRTSGLYTDTQYF | TRBJ2-3 | TRBD2 | . | TRBV7-3
TGTGCCAGCGCCCGGGGGGAAGGGGGCAATCAGCCCCAGCATTTT | CASARGEGGNQPQHF | TRBJ1-5 | . | few | TRBV7-9
TGTGCCAGCAGCCAAGGAGGGACAGGGGGTCTAAATGAGCAGTTCTTC | CASSQGGTGGLNEQFF | TRBJ2-1 | TRBD1 | . | TRBV3-1/TRBV3-2
TGTGCCAGCAGTTTGACAGGGTGGAGGGAGCTGTTTTTT | CASSLTGWRELFF | TRBJ2-2 | TRBD1 | once | TRBV28